The TCR beta chain described here comes from a study of blood T cell repertoires in COVID-19. Study-wide background: The origin of the acute and convalescent COVID-19 samples was the United States, Italy and Spain. PBMCs, B-cell-depleted T cells, or T cells provided the cDNA or gDNA that made up the material.

Under the authors' procedure: Cell counts per sample came from amplifying reference gene primers. Libraries were prepared by immunoSEQ multiplex PCR; TCRdb keeps only in-frame clonotypes and omits some of them. D and trimming were read from the DNA, whereas the V and J calls and clone size are those reported in that table. This repertoire shows nearly 55,000 clones, 60% to 85% found once; its top ten account for more than 13%. This clone was counted between two and nine times. The CDR3 consists of 14 residues. The germline gives CDR1 MNHEY, CDR2 SVGAGI. The V gene lost 2 bases and the J gene lost 2 bases, with 9 bases spanning the gap.

This clonotype was sampled from a human donor with active or convalescent COVID-19. The donor label of this sample is uncertain. Input material: peripheral blood. The rearrangement links TRBV6-5 to TRBJ1-1; D call uncertain. CDR3 sequence (DNA): TGTGCCAGCAGTTACCAAGAGGGTAACACTGAAGCTTTCTTT. Amino acid sequence: CASSYQEGNTEAFF.